The source of this TCR beta chain is a study of cytomegalovirus exposure and HLA in healthy donors. A multiplex PCR was run with 60 Vbeta primers and 13 Jbeta primers. How the authors handled the data: In a later analysis, tens of millions of unique TCR beta chains included roughly 11 million shared by two or more donors. Sequenced by immunoSEQ multiplex PCR; TCRdb stores in-frame clones only, minus some. The D gene and trimming were derived from the DNA, and the V and J assignments and clone size from that table. The sample lists 120,000 or so clones; roughly two thirds were seen once. Study results and caveats: With high specificity and sensitivity, the classifier reportedly diagnosed cytomegalovirus status. Trimming of TCR beta V- and J-genes showed a link, identified in a later analysis, to a missense DCLRE1C variant.

Comment on this clone: Its antigen is unidentified.

Trimming at V came to 5 bases and at J to 3 bases, leaving 4 bases not matched to a gene. This CDR3 spans 14 amino acids. Germline V lookup: CDR1 MNHEY, CDR2 SVGAGI. The origin of this receptor is a man in his thirties or forties in good health and CMV-seropositive. The chain couples TRBV6-5 to TRBJ1-2, with 9 bases fitting TRBD1. What was sequenced was PBMCs. CDR3 region: CASSKRDRDYGYTF. CDR3 in DNA: TGTGCCAGCAGTAAGAGGGACAGGGACTATGGCTACACCTTC.